This TCR beta chain stems from a study of CD8 T cell repertoires and HIV-1 epitope variants. Repertoires were generated with immunoSEQ multiplex PCR, while TCRdb's copy carries only in-frame clones and drops some. The sample contains thousands of clones, 50% to 75% of which appear only once. V lost 3 bases to trimming and J lost 6 bases; unmatched junction nucleotides: 10. Looked up from germline, CDR1 is LNHNV and CDR2 is YYDKDF (reference sequence). This CDR3 region has 18 residues. Notes on this clone: No antigen is known for it.

The sequenced material came from cultured CD8+ T cells derived from PBMCs. The TCR comes from a male donor with HIV. The V gene is TRBV15, the J gene TRBJ2-2; 13 bases are shared with TRBD2. The CDR3 DNA follows: TGTGCCACCAGCAGTAATGTCGGCGGACTAGCGGGAGCCGGGGAGCTGTTTTTT. The encoded protein is CATSSNVGGLAGAGELFF.